The sequence of this TCR beta chain was determined in a study of cytomegalovirus exposure and HLA in healthy donors. Germline-derived CDR1 and CDR2 are SEHNR and FQNEAQ (reference sequence). V was clipped by 4 bases and J by 5 bases; unmatched bases: 8. The CDR3 is 15 residues long. In the PCR, 60 Vbeta and 13 Jbeta primers were used. Profiled with immunoSEQ multiplex PCR; TCRdb holds only in-frame clones, not every one. The sample lists 80,000 or so clones, 75% occurring once. This TCR was sampled from a woman between 40 and 50 years old in good health and CMV-seronegative. Sequenced input: PBMCs. The rearrangement joins TRBV7-9 to TRBJ2-5; 9 bases align to TRBD1. The CDR3 DNA sequence: TGTGCCAGCAGCTCCCGGACAGGGGCGGGGGAGACCCAGTACTTC. It codes for CASSSRTGAGETQYF.